The clone carrying this T cell receptor delta chain has only a few counts. Antigen specificity is unknown. TCRdb's protein, taken from a much larger clone, differs from this DNA's translation at residue 4, likely owing to a read error; the protein displayed comes from the DNA. Both TRG and TRD chains were sequenced from each sorted sample. TCRdb re-called the multiplex PCR reads using CATT. The table has 50,000 or so delta-chain clones, 1.6% seen once; the top ten hold approximately 8.6%. The germline CDR1 and CDR2 sequences are TSWWSYY and QGS. The CDR3 has 19 residues. The source of the sample is a study of γδ T cells in repeated Plasmodium falciparum infection. Study-level information: The natural-infection arm compared Malian children under seasonal malaria with matched Australian children. Malian samples came from no-transmission periods or across acute febrile malaria episodes. General observations from the study: Vgamma9/Vdelta2+ repertoires stayed stably polyclonal over time and infection.

Gammadelta T cells were flow-sorted from PBMC into Vgamma9/Vdelta2+ and Vdelta2-negative populations for bulk analysis. The sample was gamma-delta T cells from blood. The chain recombines TRDV1 with TRDJ1, with 8 bases identical to TRDD2. Matching the DNA to germline supplied the J gene, which TCRdb does not give. This receptor was taken from a pool of human donors (malaria-infected and uninfected, not separated). CDR3 bases: TGTGCTCTTAGGGAACTTCATCTTCCTACGAAGGGTTCCACCGATAAACTCATCTTT. As protein: CALRELHLPTKGSTDKLIF.